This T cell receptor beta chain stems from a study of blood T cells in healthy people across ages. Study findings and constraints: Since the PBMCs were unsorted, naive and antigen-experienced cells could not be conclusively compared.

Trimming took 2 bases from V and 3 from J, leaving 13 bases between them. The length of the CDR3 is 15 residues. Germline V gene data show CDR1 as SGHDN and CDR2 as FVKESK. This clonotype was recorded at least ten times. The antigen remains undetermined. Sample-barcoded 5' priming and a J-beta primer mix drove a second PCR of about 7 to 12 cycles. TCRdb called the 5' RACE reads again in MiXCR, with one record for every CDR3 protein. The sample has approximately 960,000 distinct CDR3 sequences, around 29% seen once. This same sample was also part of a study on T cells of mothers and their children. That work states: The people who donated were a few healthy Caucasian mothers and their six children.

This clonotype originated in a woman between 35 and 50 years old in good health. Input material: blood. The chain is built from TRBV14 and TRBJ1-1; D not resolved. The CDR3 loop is CASSQLLGAHTEAFF. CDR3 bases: TGTGCCAGCAGCCAATTGCTAGGCGCCCACACTGAAGCTTTCTTT.